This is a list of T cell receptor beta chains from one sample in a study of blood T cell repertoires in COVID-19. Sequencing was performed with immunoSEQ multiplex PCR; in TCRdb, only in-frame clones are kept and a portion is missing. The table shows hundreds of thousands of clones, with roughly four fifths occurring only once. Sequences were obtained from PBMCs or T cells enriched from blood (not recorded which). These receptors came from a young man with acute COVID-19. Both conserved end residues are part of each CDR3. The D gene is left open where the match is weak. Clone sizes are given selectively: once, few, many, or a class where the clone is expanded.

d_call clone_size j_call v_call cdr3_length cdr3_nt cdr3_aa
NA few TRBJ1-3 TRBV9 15 TGTGCCAGCAGCGTAACCGACAGCTCTGGAAACACCATATATTTT CASSVTDSSGNTIYF
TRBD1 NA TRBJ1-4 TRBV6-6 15 TGTGCCAGCAGGGATACAGGGGGCGCGAGTGAAAAACTGTTTTTT CASRDTGGASEKLFF
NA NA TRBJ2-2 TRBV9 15 TGTGCCAGCAGCGCCCAAGCCAGGGTTTCGGGGGAGCTGTTTTTT CASSAQARVSGELFF
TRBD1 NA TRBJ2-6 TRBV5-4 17 TGTGCCAGCAGCGTGCCGGGACAGCACTCTGGGGCCAACGTCCTGACTTTC CASSVPGQHSGANVLTF
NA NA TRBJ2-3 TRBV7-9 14 TGTGCCAGCAGCTTAGGAGGTTCCGGCGATACGCAGTATTTT CASSLGGSGDTQYF
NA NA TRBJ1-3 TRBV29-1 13 TGCAGCGTTACAGGGCGTGCGGGAAACACCATATATTTT CSVTGRAGNTIYF
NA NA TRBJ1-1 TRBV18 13 TGTCATACCCGAGGGTCGGCGAACACTGAAGCTTTCTTT CHTRGSANTEAFF
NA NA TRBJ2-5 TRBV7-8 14 TGTGCCAGCAGCGGGCGGGGATTTCAAGAGACCCAGTACTTC CASSGRGFQETQYF
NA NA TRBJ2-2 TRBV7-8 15 TGTGCCAGCAGCTTAGCGAGGGCAGGCACCGGGGAGCTGTTTTTT CASSLARAGTGELFF
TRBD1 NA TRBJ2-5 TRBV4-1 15 TGCGCCAGCAGCCAAGAAGGGACAGGGATTCAGACCCAGTACTTC CASSQEGTGIQTQYF
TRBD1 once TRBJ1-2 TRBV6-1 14 TGTGCCAGCAGTGAACCGGGACAGCTCTATGGCTACACCTTC CASSEPGQLYGYTF
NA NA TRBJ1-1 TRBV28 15 TGTGCCAGCAGCCAAGGACAGTCCATGAACACTGAAGCTTTCTTT CASSQGQSMNTEAFF
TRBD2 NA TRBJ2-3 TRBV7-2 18 TGTGCCAGCAGCTTAAGGGTTAGCGGGGGATTAGGATCAGATACGCAGTATTTT CASSLRVSGGLGSDTQYF
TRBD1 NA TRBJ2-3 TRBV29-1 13 TGCAGCGCAACAGGGGCCGCTCGAGATACGCAGTATTTT CSATGAARDTQYF
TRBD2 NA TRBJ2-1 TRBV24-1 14 TGTGCCACCAGTCAGGGGACTAGCGGGAGCGAGCAGTTCTTC CATSQGTSGSEQFF
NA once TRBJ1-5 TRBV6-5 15 TGTGCCAGCAGTAGCGGGACGGATGGAAATCAGCCCCAGCATTTT CASSSGTDGNQPQHF
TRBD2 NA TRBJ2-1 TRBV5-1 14 TGTGCCAGCAGGGACGGGGCTAGCGGCAATGAGCAGTTCTTC CASRDGASGNEQFF
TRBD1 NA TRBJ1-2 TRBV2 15 TGTGCCAGCAGGGAGAGGGGGCCACTTAACTATGGCTACACCTTC CASRERGPLNYGYTF
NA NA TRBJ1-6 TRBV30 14 TGTGCCTCCTCATCTGGCAGCTATAATTCACCCCTCCACTTT CASSSGSYNSPLHF
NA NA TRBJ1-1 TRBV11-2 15 TGTGCCAGCAGCTCGTCTTACGGGGGGGGAACTGAAGCTTTCTTT CASSSSYGGGTEAFF
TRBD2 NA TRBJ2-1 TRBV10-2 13 TGCGCCACCGTAGCGGGGCCCTTTGATGAGCAGTTCTTC CATVAGPFDEQFF
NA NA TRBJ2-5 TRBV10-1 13 TGCGCCAGCAGTGAGTCGGGGGGAGAGACCCAGTACTTC CASSESGGETQYF
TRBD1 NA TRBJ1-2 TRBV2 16 TGTGCCAGCAGCGGGACAGGGGACCAACAAAACTATGGCTACACCTTC CASSGTGDQQNYGYTF
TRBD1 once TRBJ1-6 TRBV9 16 TGTGCCAGCAGCGCCGGGACAGGGTCCAATAATTCACCCCTCCACTTT CASSAGTGSNNSPLHF
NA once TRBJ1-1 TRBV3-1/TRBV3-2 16 TGTGCCAGCAGCCAAGGGGGGGGGTACCGGAACACTGAAGCTTTCTTT CASSQGGGYRNTEAFF
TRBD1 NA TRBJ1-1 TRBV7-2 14 TGTGCCAGCAGCTTAGCTCCAGGGGGAGGCGAAGCTTTCTTT CASSLAPGGGEAFF
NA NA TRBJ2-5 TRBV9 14 TGTGCCAGCTCCTCACCCGCGGGTGCGGAGACCCAGTACTTC CASSSPAGAETQYF
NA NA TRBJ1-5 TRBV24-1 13 TGTGCCACCAGCACACAGGGTCAAGGACCCCAGCATTTT CATSTQGQGPQHF
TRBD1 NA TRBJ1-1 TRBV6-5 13 TGTGCCAGCCGCAGGGGGACGAACACTGAAGCTTTCTTT CASRRGTNTEAFF
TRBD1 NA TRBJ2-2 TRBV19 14 TGTGCCAGTAGTCCTGGGACAGTGCCCGGGGAGCTGTTTTTT CASSPGTVPGELFF
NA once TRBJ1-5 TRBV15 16 TGTGCCACCAGCAGAGACCGGGTCGCTAGCAATCAGCCCCAGCATTTT CATSRDRVASNQPQHF
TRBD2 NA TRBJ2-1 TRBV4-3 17 TGCGCCAGCAGCCAATCTGCTTCGGCTAGCGGTTACAATGAGCAGTTCTTC CASSQSASASGYNEQFF
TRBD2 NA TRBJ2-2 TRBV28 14 TGTGCCAGCAGTTTCGGCGGGGGGACCGGGGAGCTGTTTTTT CASSFGGGTGELFF